The next 17 T cell receptor beta chains were all read from a single sample in a study of cytomegalovirus exposure and HLA in healthy donors. Use of 60 Vbeta and 13 Jbeta primers characterized the PCR. This table comes from immunoSEQ multiplex PCR, and its TCRdb copy is limited to in-frame clones, with some not included. The sample contains about 120,000 clones, roughly 9% of which appear only once. Sequenced: PBMCs. The origin of the receptors is a man aged 30 to 39 in good health and CMV-seronegative.

This clone has just a few counts. J is TRBJ2-7 and V is TRBV19, with D perhaps matching TRBD1 (5 bases). Germline V gene lookup returns CDR1 LNHDA and CDR2 SQIVND (reference sequence). V lost 5 bases to trimming and J lost 5 bases, with 7 bases between them. This CDR3 contains 11 residues. The DNA for the CDR3 is TGTGCCAGTAGTGTCAGGGACGAGCAGTACTTC. Amino acids: CASSVRDEQYF. The whole variable domain, remainder taken from reference TRBV19 and TRBJ2-7, is DGGITQSPKYLFRKEGQNVTLSCEQNLNHDAMYWYRQDPGQGLRLIYYSQIVNDFQKGDIAEGYSVSREKKESFPLTVTSAQKNPTAFYLCASSVRDEQYFGPGTRLTVT.

This clone was counted a few times. This chain joins TRBV6-5 and TRBJ2-5; 9 positions match TRBD1. J gave up 4 bases and V 4 bases, and 7 bases lay outside the gene matches. Germline values: CDR1 MNHEY, CDR2 SVGAGI. CDR3 length: 15 residues. DNA of the CDR3: TGTGCCAGCAGTTCTCGGACAGGGGTGGGAGAGACCCAGTACTTC. The encoded protein is CASSSRTGVGETQYF.

This chain joins TRBV7-9 and TRBJ1-1; D not certain. The V and J ends lost 3 bases and 1 base respectively, with 12 bases between them. The CDR3 runs 15 residues. The germline gives CDR1 SEHNR, CDR2 FQNEAQ (reference sequence). The CDR3 nucleotides are TGTGCCAGCAGCTTTGGTGTCAGTTCGAACACTGAAGCTTTCTTT. Amino acid sequence: CASSFGVSSNTEAFF. Using reference TRBV7-9 and TRBJ1-1 for the parts outside the CDR3, the full variable domain is DTGVSQNPRHKITKRGQNVTFRCDPISEHNRLYWYRQTLGQGPEFLTYFQNEAQLEKSRLLSDRFSAERPKGSFSTLEIQRTEQGDSAMYLCASSFGVSSNTEAFFGQGTRLTVV.

This clone has just a few counts. V usage is TRBV5-4 and J usage is TRBJ2-5; 10 bases line up with TRBD2. Unmatched junction bases numbered 3, after V lost 1 base and J lost 3 bases. CDR3 length equals 15 residues. Looked up from germline, CDR1 is SGHNT and CDR2 is YYREEE (reference sequence). CDR3 sequence (DNA): TGTGCCAGCAGCTTGAACAGCGGGGGGGAAGAGACCCAGTACTTC. Amino acids: CASSLNSGGEETQYF.

This clone was seen a handful of times. This chain's CDR3 is CASSLGTGGILNTEAFF. The CDR3 DNA reads as TGTGCCAGCAGCTTGGGGACAGGGGGGATCTTGAACACTGAAGCTTTCTTT. The J gene is TRBJ1-1, the V gene TRBV11-2; TRBD1 matches 11 bases. The CDR3 sequence is 17 residues long. Losses at the gene ends were 3 bases for V and 0 bases for J; bases not matched to a gene: 6. Germline CDR1 is SGHAT and CDR2 is FQNNGV.

This chain joins TRBV19 and TRBJ1-1, with 7 bases identical to TRBD1. CDR1 and CDR2 (germline): LNHDA, SQIVND (reference sequence). The CDR3 is made up of 15 amino acids. J gave up 4 bases and V 3 bases, and 8 bases lay outside the gene matches. The CDR3 spells CASSIPYRGGTEAFF. The CDR3 DNA is TGTGCCAGTAGTATCCCATACAGGGGTGGCACTGAAGCTTTCTTT.

The chain has TRBV4-3 and TRBJ2-7; D is perhaps TRBD1 (6 bases). V lost 0 bases and J lost 2, with 8 bases in between. Germline CDR1 is LGHNA and CDR2 is YSLEER. The CDR3 is 14 residues long. The CDR3, as DNA: TGCGCCAGCAGCCAAGAACAGGGACCCTACGAGCAGTACTTC. Residues: CASSQEQGPYEQYF.

The V gene is TRBV7-2, the J gene TRBJ1-1; weak D call: TRBD1 (5 bases). Germline V lookup: CDR1 SGHTA, CDR2 FQGNSA. Trimming stripped 1 base from V and 1 base from J, with 13 bases between. The CDR3 is made up of 16 amino acids. CDR3 loop: CASSLEGEGRNTEAFF. CDR3 DNA sequence: TGTGCCAGCAGCTTAGAAGGGGAGGGGAGGAACACTGAAGCTTTCTTT.

Only a few counts were recorded for this clone. The CDR3 sequence is CASSRVRRGNEQYF. CDR3 coding DNA: TGTGCCAGCAGCCGGGTCCGGCGAGGGAACGAGCAGTACTTC. This chain links TRBV6-5 with TRBJ2-7, with TRBD2 as a possible D gene (5 bases). The CDR3 runs to 14 residues. Trimming shortened V by 6 bases and J by 5 bases, and 17 bases separated the two germline ends. From germline, CDR1 is MNHEY and CDR2 SVGAGI.

The chain couples TRBV7-9 to TRBJ1-2; D is uncertain. CDR1 is SEHNR and CDR2 is FQNEAQ in the germline V gene (reference sequence). The V end lost 5 bases, the J end lost 1 base, and 5 bases lay between the germline ends. The CDR3 is 12 amino acids. This CDR3 is CASSQINYGYTF. CDR3 nucleotide sequence: TGTGCCAGCAGCCAAATTAACTATGGCTACACCTTC.

This clone has just a few counts. The genes are TRBV7-2 and TRBJ1-2, with D possibly being TRBD1 (6 bases). CDR3 length equals 16 residues. The germline V gene encodes CDR1 SGHTA and CDR2 FQGNSA. Trimming removed 5 bases from V and 8 bases from J, with 24 bases in between. CDR3 amino acids: CASSATLLQGGRGYTF. The CDR3 nucleotides read TGTGCCAGCAGCGCGACGTTACTACAGGGTGGTAGGGGCTACACCTTC.

A few counts support this clone. This sequence joins TRBV25-1 and TRBJ2-3; tentative D call: TRBD1 (6 bases). The V and J ends lost 4 bases and 4 bases respectively, with 12 bases between them. Per germline, CDR1 MGHDK and CDR2 SYGVNS. CDR3 size: 14 residues. The CDR3 DNA is TGTGCCAGCAGTGTACAGGGTGGGGCAGATACGCAGTATTTT. Amino acid sequence: CASSVQGGADTQYF.

A few counts support this clone. This chain uses TRBV12-5 with TRBJ2-7, with 8 nucleotides matching TRBD1. Germline V CDR1 and CDR2: LGHNT, FRNRAP. J lost 5 bases, V lost 0 bases, and 9 bases had no gene match. The CDR3 consists of 16 residues. In DNA form, the CDR3 reads TGTGCTAGTGGTTTGGTACTCAGGACAGGGTCCCACGAGCAGTACTTC. Translation gives CASGLVLRTGSHEQYF. Filled out from reference TRBV12-5 and TRBJ2-7, the complete variable domain reads DARVTQTPRHKVTEMGQEVTMRCQPILGHNTVFWYRQTMMQGLELLAYFRNRAPLDDSGMPKDRFSAEMPDATLATLKIQPSEPRDSAVYFCASGLVLRTGSHEQYFGPGTRLTVT.

This chain joins TRBV28 and TRBJ1-2; D possibly corresponds to TRBD1 (5 bases). The V end lost 2 bases, the J end lost 9 bases, and 16 bases lay between the germline ends. The germline gives CDR1 MDHEN, CDR2 SYDVKM. The CDR3 spans 14 residues. The CDR3 sequence is CASSLNRQGGRYTF. CDR3 nucleotides: TGTGCCAGCAGTTTAAATCGGCAGGGCGGTCGCTACACCTTC.

This clone has just a few counts. The rearrangement joins TRBV10-1 to TRBJ2-6; 7 positions match TRBD2. The V gene's germline CDR1 is WNHNN and CDR2 SYGVQD (reference sequence). The CDR3 covers 18 residues. V lost 8 bases and J lost 0; bases outside the gene matches: 13. CDR3 sequence (DNA): TGCGCCAGCCGAGCTCTAGCGGCTATATCCTCTGGGGCCAACGTCCTGACTTTC. It is translated as CASRALAAISSGANVLTF.

Only a few counts were recorded for this clone. This chain joins TRBV4-2 and TRBJ2-2, with 7 bases fitting TRBD2. CDR3 length: 18 residues. CDR1 is LGHNA and CDR2 is YNFKEQ in the germline V gene. The trim removed 1 base at V and 2 bases at J, leaving 10 bases unmatched. This CDR3 reads CASSQGDGGGFNTGELFF. The DNA for the CDR3 is TGTGCCAGCAGCCAAGGGGATGGCGGGGGTTTCAACACCGGGGAGCTGTTTTTT.

The CDR3 DNA reads TGTGCCAGCAGTTACTCGGCTTACGGGGAGACCCAGTACTTC. Protein: CASSYSAYGETQYF. The chain uses TRBV6-5 and TRBJ2-5; D call uncertain. Trimming took off 0 bases at V and 5 bases at J, with 10 bases between the two ends. Per germline, CDR1 MNHEY and CDR2 SVGAGI. The length of the CDR3 is 14 residues.